A single sample gave rise to the 16 T cell receptor beta chains below, sequenced in a study of glioma-infiltrating T cells. TCR alpha and beta CDR3 regions were amplified from RNA using iRepertoire nested multiplex PCR. TCRdb re-analysed the multiplex PCR reads in MiXCR, keeping a single row per CDR3 protein. The sample comprises about 380,000 distinct CDR3 sequences, less than 50% of which are singletons, and 12% rests with the top ten. The sample was glioma tissue, nonneoplastic brain tissue, or PBMCs (not recorded which). The receptors were gathered from a human donor with low-grade glioma or glioblastoma, undergoing nonglioma brain surgery, or in good health (not recorded which).

The J gene is TRBJ1-3, the V gene TRBV2; tentative D call: TRBD1 (5 bases). Germline V gives CDR1 SNHLY, CDR2 FYNNEI. The CDR3 totals 15 residues. Trimming stripped 2 bases from V and 3 bases from J, with 11 bases between. The CDR3 spells CASSERETDGNTIYF. The CDR3 nucleotides are TGTGCCAGCAGTGAAAGGGAGACAGATGGAAACACCATATATTTT.

This clonotype was recorded once. A clone one base away is much larger, so this may be a read error. The gene calls are TRBV27 and TRBJ2-3; D might be TRBD2 (6 bases). The germline gives CDR1 MNHEY, CDR2 SMNVEV (reference sequence). There are 15 residues in the CDR3. The CDR3 DNA sequence: TGTGCCGGCAGTTCCGGGACTCTAAGCACAGATACGCAGTATTTT. Its protein product is CAGSSGTLSTDTQYF.

Concerning this clonotype itself: Its ends do not fully match the called genes, so a read error is possible. The V and J genes are TRBV28 and TRBJ2-7, with 7 bases identical to TRBD1. Germline CDR1 reads MDHEN; CDR2 reads SYDVKM. This CDR3 contains 13 residues. The CDR3 loop reads CASSLGQSYERYF. In DNA, the CDR3 is TGTGCCAGCAGCTTGGGACAGTCCTACGAGCGGTACTTC.

This clonotype has a count of ten or more. The chain is built from TRBV20-1 and TRBJ2-7; TRBD1 might be the D (5 bases). This CDR3 is 14 amino acids long. V lost 5 bases and J lost 1, with 15 bases in between. CDR1 and CDR2 (germline): DFQATT, SNEGSKA (reference sequence). For the CDR3, the DNA is TGCAGTGCTCGCCCCCTGGACAATTCCTACGAGCAGTACTTC. Protein product: CSARPLDNSYEQYF.

The chain has TRBV5-5 and TRBJ1-2, with D perhaps matching TRBD1 (6 bases). The CDR3 has 15 amino acids. V lost 2 bases and J 0 bases, leaving 11 bases between the germline ends. CDR1 is SGHKS, CDR2 YYEKEE, per germline (reference sequence). The CDR3 loop is CASSFRTEANYGYTF. The DNA of the CDR3 is TGTGCCAGCAGCTTTCGGACAGAGGCTAACTATGGCTACACCTTC.

The chain is built from TRBV6-5 and TRBJ2-7; perhaps D is TRBD1 or TRBD2 (5 bases each). Per the germline V gene, CDR1 is MNHEY and CDR2 is SVGAGI. This CDR3 spans 15 amino acids. The V end lost 0 bases, the J end lost 5 bases, and 14 bases lay between the germline ends. The CDR3 nucleotides read TGTGCCAGCAGTTACTCGCCAGGGAGCACCAACGAGCAGTACTTC. Residues: CASSYSPGSTNEQYF.

This clonotype was counted a few times. The gene calls are TRBV7-9 and TRBJ1-1, with D possibly being TRBD1 (6 bases). This CDR3 spans 14 amino acids. Trimming took off 4 bases at V and 8 bases at J, with 17 bases between the two ends. Germline assignment: CDR1 SEHNR and CDR2 FQNEAQ (reference sequence). The CDR3 sequence is CASSSLGGALEAFF. DNA of the CDR3: TGTGCCAGCAGCTCTCTAGGGGGGGCCCTCGAAGCTTTCTTT.

This clonotype was observed many times. V and J are TRBV27 and TRBJ2-3, with 10 nucleotides matching TRBD2. J was trimmed by 1 base and V by 6 bases; bases with no gene match: 4. The CDR3 is 15 residues long. Germline V lookup: CDR1 MNHEY, CDR2 SMNVEV (reference sequence). Here the CDR3 DNA reads TGTGCCAGCAGCAGGACTAGCGGAGGCACAGATACGCAGTATTTT. It translates to CASSRTSGGTDTQYF.

As for this clonotype: The junction and the germline gene differ at one end; a read error may be behind it. V usage is TRBV4-1 and J usage is TRBJ1-2, with D maybe TRBD1 (6 bases). Germline V CDR1 and CDR2: MGHRA, YSYEKL. CDR3 size: 16 residues. CDR3 residues: CSSSQDLGHHNYGYTF. In DNA form, the CDR3 reads TGCTCCAGCAGCCAAGATTTGGGACACCACAACTATGGCTACACCTTC.

This chain connects TRBV5-1 to TRBJ2-3; 7 bases line up with TRBD2. The CDR3 covers 16 residues. V trimming: 0 bases; J trimming: 4 bases; junction bases outside the gene matches: 8. Germline CDR1 and CDR2: SGHRS and YFSETQ. The CDR3 spells CASSLEGAAGADTQYF. The CDR3 bases are TGCGCCAGCAGCTTGGAAGGGGCGGCGGGAGCAGATACGCAGTATTTT.

This clonotype was detected only a few times. The chain couples TRBV24-1 to TRBJ1-2, with D maybe TRBD1 (6 bases). This CDR3 has 14 amino acids. Trimming removed 3 bases from V and 3 bases from J, with 10 bases in between. Germline CDR1 KGHDR, CDR2 SFDVKD. CDR3 residues: CATSDAGQYYGYTF. The DNA for the CDR3 is TGTGCCACCAGTGATGCTGGACAGTACTATGGCTACACCTTC.

This clonotype was detected only a few times. V is TRBV15 and J is TRBJ2-5; the D gene is possibly TRBD1 (6 bases). The CDR3 sequence is 13 residues long. Germline V gene lookup returns CDR1 LNHNV and CDR2 YYDKDF (reference sequence). Trimming cost V 8 bases and J 2 bases, with 12 bases left between them. CDR3 sequence reads: CATRTETQETQYF. CDR3 sequence (DNA): TGTGCCACCCGGACAGAGACACAAGAGACCCAGTACTTC.

About this clonotype itself: A much larger clone is a single base away; this may be a read error. V gene TRBV25-1 combines with J gene TRBJ2-1; unclear D gene. The better agreement between TRBJ2-5 and the DNA end casts doubt on the J call. Germline CDR1 and CDR2: MGHDK and SYGVNS. This CDR3 spans 14 amino acids. The CDR3 is CASSKRLHGETQYF. The CDR3, as DNA: TGTGCCAGCAGTAAACGGCTACACGGTGAGACCCAGTACTTC.

The chain joins TRBV20-1 to TRBJ2-1; the match to TRBD2 covers 7 bases. CDR3 length: 15 residues. Per the germline V gene, CDR1 is DFQATT and CDR2 is SNEGSKA (reference sequence). The J segment lost 7 bases and the V segment lost 0 bases, leaving 9 bases of the junction unmatched. CDR3 region: CSAREGRAAVNEQFF. CDR3 bases: TGCAGTGCTAGAGAAGGGAGGGCCGCGGTTAATGAGCAGTTCTTC.

The J gene is TRBJ2-7, the V gene TRBV4-1; tentatively, D is TRBD1 (6 bases). The germline gives CDR1 MGHRA, CDR2 YSYEKL. The CDR3 extends over 15 amino acids. The ends were cut back, 0 bases at V and 2 bases at J, with 11 bases in the middle. The CDR3 DNA reads TGCGCCAGCAGCCAAGATCCGGCAGGGGCCTACGAGCAGTACTTC. Translating it yields CASSQDPAGAYEQYF.

This clonotype has at least ten counts. The CDR3: CASPKGRPPGQPQHF. The CDR3 DNA sequence: TGTGCCAGCCCCAAGGGGCGACCTCCCGGTCAGCCCCAGCATTTT. The gene calls are TRBV6-1 and TRBJ1-5; D may be TRBD1 (5 bases). This CDR3 contains 15 residues. Looked up from germline, CDR1 is MNHNS and CDR2 is SASEGT. V lost 8 bases to trimming and J lost 6 bases, with 20 bases between them.